The clone carrying this T cell receptor beta chain was detected only once. Its antigen is not identified. CDR3 length equals 16 residues. This sample was included in a study of post-analysis software for immune sequencing data. Study-level findings and limits: Five TRBV segments were more frequent in patients than controls; TRBV5-6, TRBV5-1 and TRBV20-1 belonged to this group.

Carried by the TCR beta cDNA libraries were unique molecular identifiers. TCRdb reanalysed the PCR reads using MiXCR and keeps one entry per CDR3 protein. Of 350,000 to 500,000 distinct CDR3 sequences in the sample, 39% are singletons; the top ten hold less than 10%. The chain has TRBV21-1 and TRBJ1-4. TRBV21-1 is a pseudogene locus. The receptor was isolated from a girl aged 2-10 years with multiple sclerosis. The sample comprised blood. CDR3 sequence reads: CASSYREPATNEKLFF. DNA for the CDR3: TGTGCCAGCAGCTATAGGGAGCCTGCAACTAATGAAAAACTGTTTTTT.